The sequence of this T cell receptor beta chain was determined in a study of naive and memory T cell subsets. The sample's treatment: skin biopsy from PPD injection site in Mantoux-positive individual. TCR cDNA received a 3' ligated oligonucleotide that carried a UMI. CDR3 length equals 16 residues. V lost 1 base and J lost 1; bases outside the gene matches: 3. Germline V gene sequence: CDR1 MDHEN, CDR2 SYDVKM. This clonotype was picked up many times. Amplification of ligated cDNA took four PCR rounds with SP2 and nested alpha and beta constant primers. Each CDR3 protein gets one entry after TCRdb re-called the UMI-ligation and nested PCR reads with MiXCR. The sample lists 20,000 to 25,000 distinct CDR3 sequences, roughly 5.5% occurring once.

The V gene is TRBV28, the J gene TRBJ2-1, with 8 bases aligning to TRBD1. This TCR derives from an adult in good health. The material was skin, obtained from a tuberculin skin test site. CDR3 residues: CASSLFGQGSYNEQFF. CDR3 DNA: TGTGCCAGCAGTTTATTCGGACAGGGATCCTACAATGAGCAGTTCTTC.